A selection of T cell receptor beta chains follows, all from one sample in a study of early T cells in non-severe SARS-CoV-2 infection. One entry per CDR3 protein, called by TCRdb with MiXCR from the 5' RACE reads. The table has fewer than 55,000 distinct CDR3 sequences, more than 6.5% seen once; the top ten hold under 9.5%. Sequencing was performed on whole blood. The receptors come from an adult who was a healthcare worker with PCR-confirmed SARS-CoV-2 infection or an uninfected control (not recorded which). Each CDR3 is given with its conserved first and last residue. A D gene is named only where the DNA matches it firmly. Size tells how often a clone was seen (once, few, many) or the class of an expanded clone, and some rows leave it out.

TRBJ2-4,TRBD1,TRBV5-1,few,TGCGCCAGCAGTATCAGGGGGCGCGGGGAAAACATTCAGTACTTC,CASSIRGRGENIQYF
TRBJ2-1,TRBD1,TRBV7-2,-,TGTGCCAGCAGATGGACAGGGGTCAATGAGCAGTTCTTC,CASRWTGVNEQFF
TRBJ2-1,-,TRBV12-3/TRBV12-4,few,TGTGCCAGCAGTTTGTCGGGCGGATTCAGCTCCTACAATGAGCAGTTCTTC,CASSLSGGFSSYNEQFF
TRBJ2-3,-,TRBV20-1,-,TGCAGTGCTAGAGGGGTTGGGGCAGATACGCAGTATTTT,CSARGVGADTQYF
TRBJ1-5,-,TRBV6-5,few,TGTGCCAGCAGGGGTACAACAGGGAACCAGCCCCAGCATTTT,CASRGTTGNQPQHF
TRBJ2-2,-,TRBV6-5,medium-sized,TGTGCCAGCAGTTACGTAAAGGGAGCCGGGGAGCTGTTTTTT,CASSYVKGAGELFF
TRBJ2-3,-,TRBV2,few,TGTGCCAGCAGTGTTGGGGGGACCACAGATACGCAGTATTTT,CASSVGGTTDTQYF
TRBJ2-3,-,TRBV21-1,few,TGTGCCAGCAGCAAAGAGGCGGGGGGGCCGGATACGCAGTATTTT,CASSKEAGGPDTQYF
TRBJ1-2,-,TRBV19,many,TGTGCCAGTAGTATAGAGGTTTGGCAGGGCTATGGCTACACCTTC,CASSIEVWQGYGYTF
TRBJ1-6,TRBD1,TRBV7-2,-,TGTGCCAGCAGCTTTACCGGGACAGAACGTAATTCACCCCTCCACTTT,CASSFTGTERNSPLHF
TRBJ2-7,-,TRBV20-1,many,TGCAGTGCTAGAGAGGGACGTTTCTCCTACGAGCAGTACTTC,CSAREGRFSYEQYF
TRBJ2-4,-,TRBV20-1,few,TGCAGTGCCCGTGTAGCCAAAAACATTCAGTACTTC,CSARVAKNIQYF
TRBJ2-3,TRBD1,TRBV20-1,many,TGCAGTGCTGAGGACAGGGGATCGGGCACAGATACGCAGTATTTT,CSAEDRGSGTDTQYF